The sequence of this T cell receptor beta chain was determined in a study of T cell repertoires in cytomegalovirus infection. TCRdb recomputed calls from the reads with MiXCR, one row per CDR3 protein. The profile shows around 550,000 distinct CDR3 sequences, more than 20% of them singletons. Per the germline V gene, CDR1 is LGHNA and CDR2 is YSLEER. Trimming took 4 bases from V and 4 from J; bases not matched to a gene: 9. CDR3 length: 16 amino acids. The sample holds a few counts of this clonotype. The chain joins TRBV4-3 to TRBJ2-3; 9 bases fit TRBD1. The clonotype originates from a human donor in good health (CMV status not recorded). Some clones in this sample may be carry-over from other donors' samples. Source material: PBMCs. CDR3 protein: CASSLSPGTGPDTQYF. The CDR3, as DNA: TGCGCCAGCAGCCTATCCCCCGGGACAGGGCCAGATACGCAGTATTTT.